One sample yielded the 23 T cell receptor beta chains listed below, sequenced in a study of cytomegalovirus exposure and HLA in healthy donors. The PCR ran on 60 Vbeta and 13 Jbeta primers. The protocol was immunoSEQ multiplex PCR, while the TCRdb copy is restricted to in-frame clones and leaves out a portion. The table lists approximately 93,000 clones, approximately 81% of them singletons. Source material: PBMCs. Source of these receptors: a middle-aged woman in good health and CMV-seronegative.

The chain has TRBV6-1 and TRBJ2-1, with TRBD2 identical over 13 bases. The germline V gene encodes CDR1 MNHNS and CDR2 SASEGT. The CDR3 has 13 amino acids. Trimming at V came to 10 bases and at J to 7 bases, leaving 4 bases not matched to a gene. CDR3 protein: CATGTSGINEQFF. CDR3 DNA sequence: TGTGCCACAGGGACTAGCGGGATAAATGAGCAGTTCTTC.

CDR3 protein: CASSRDQFEAFF. The CDR3 region has the DNA TGTGCCAGCAGCCGTGATCAGTTTGAAGCTTTCTTT. The chain combines TRBV7-9 with TRBJ1-1; D is undetermined. Between the trimmed V and J ends, which lost 5 bases and 7 bases, there was a span of 11 bases. This CDR3 is built from 12 residues. Per the germline V gene, CDR1 is SEHNR and CDR2 is FQNEAQ (reference sequence).

Only one count was recorded for this clone. V and J are TRBV19 and TRBJ1-5; 8 bases map to TRBD1. V lost 3 bases, J lost 5 bases, and 3 bases stayed unmatched. From germline, CDR1 is LNHDA and CDR2 SQIVND (reference sequence). This CDR3 comprises 14 residues. The CDR3 here is CASSIQTGDQPQHF. As DNA, the CDR3 is TGTGCCAGTAGTATCCAGACAGGGGATCAGCCCCAGCATTTT.

This chain links TRBV30 with TRBJ2-7; 9 bases align to TRBD1. Per germline, CDR1 GTSNPN and CDR2 SVGIG (reference sequence). Trimming removed 4 bases from V and 3 bases from J; junction bases left unmatched: 4. This CDR3 has 13 amino acids. The CDR3: CAWNAGQGYEQYF. CDR3 bases: TGTGCCTGGAACGCGGGACAGGGCTACGAGCAGTACTTC.

The chain uses TRBV19 and TRBJ1-5; perhaps TRBD1 as D (5 bases). The CDR3 loop spans 15 amino acids. Germline CDR1 reads LNHDA; CDR2 reads SQIVND (reference sequence). Trimming shortened V by 4 bases and J by 0 bases, and 10 bases separated the two germline ends. CDR3 amino acids: CASSTQTASNQPQHF. CDR3 sequence (DNA): TGTGCCAGTAGTACCCAGACAGCTAGCAATCAGCCCCAGCATTTT.

The chain carries TRBV28 and TRBJ2-1, with 8 bases identical to TRBD2. The CDR3 has 20 amino acids. V lost 5 bases and J lost 3; bases outside the gene matches: 21. Per the germline V gene, CDR1 is MDHEN and CDR2 is SYDVKM. The CDR3: CASSTFAPSLAGTLYNEQFF. The CDR3 coding sequence is TGTGCCAGCAGTACCTTTGCCCCTTCATTAGCGGGAACCCTCTACAATGAGCAGTTCTTC.

The chain couples TRBV6-5 to TRBJ1-1; TRBD1 agrees at 7 bases. The CDR3 runs to 14 residues. V gave up 7 bases and J gave up 0 bases; unmatched junction bases: 5. Germline values: CDR1 MNHEY, CDR2 SVGAGI. The CDR3, as DNA: TGTGCCAGCACCCGGACAGGATTGAACACTGAAGCTTTCTTT. Translation: CASTRTGLNTEAFF.

J is TRBJ1-4 and V is TRBV5-1; the D gene is possibly TRBD1 (6 bases). The CDR3 is made up of 16 amino acids. The ends were cut back, 0 bases at V and 8 bases at J, with 17 bases in the middle. The germline V gene encodes CDR1 SGHRS and CDR2 YFSETQ. The CDR3 loop reads CASSLALAGVREKLFF. The CDR3 DNA follows: TGCGCCAGCAGCTTGGCCTTGGCAGGGGTACGGGAAAAACTGTTTTTT.

CDR3 DNA: TGTGCCAGCAGCCCTCTGACAGGGCGGAACACTGAAGCTTTCTTT. Translation gives CASSPLTGRNTEAFF. The chain carries TRBV11-2 and TRBJ1-1, with 7 bases aligning to TRBD1. The CDR3 has 15 residues. CDR1 and CDR2 from the germline V gene are SGHAT and FQNNGV. Trimming removed 5 bases from V and 1 base from J; junction bases left unmatched: 7.

V gene TRBV7-9 combines with J gene TRBJ2-1, with 8 bases lining up with TRBD2. The CDR3 contains 18 residues. V lost 1 base, J lost 2 bases, and 10 bases stayed unmatched. CDR1 is SEHNR and CDR2 is FQNEAQ in the germline V gene (reference sequence). CDR3: CASSLGPGIAGPYNEQFF. In DNA form, the CDR3 reads TGTGCCAGCAGCTTAGGGCCCGGAATAGCGGGGCCCTACAATGAGCAGTTCTTC.

The genes are TRBV2 and TRBJ2-1, with 11 bases that match TRBD2. Germline CDR1 reads SNHLY; CDR2 reads FYNNEI. V shed 3 bases and J 7 bases; nucleotides not matched to a gene: 2. The CDR3 length is 14 residues. DNA of the CDR3: TGTGCCAGCAGTGATTCTAGCGGGAGGAATGAGCAGTTCTTC. It codes for CASSDSSGRNEQFF.

The chain uses TRBV25-1 and TRBJ1-2; D is undetermined. Per the germline V gene, CDR1 is MGHDK and CDR2 is SYGVNS. V lost 10 bases and J 7 bases, leaving 13 bases between the germline ends. This CDR3 comprises 11 residues. The DNA of the CDR3 is TGTGCCACCTTGGGAGGGTCTGGCTACACCTTC. This gives the protein CATLGGSGYTF.

V and J are TRBV5-1 and TRBJ2-7, with 9 bases identical to TRBD1. The CDR3 is made up of 13 amino acids. Trimming at V came to 5 bases and at J to 4 bases, leaving 4 bases not matched to a gene. CDR1 is SGHRS and CDR2 is YFSETQ in the germline V gene. The CDR3 DNA reads TGCGCCAGCAGATCTGGACAGGGGTACGAGCAGTACTTC. This codes for CASRSGQGYEQYF. Full variable domain (outside the CDR3, taken from reference TRBV5-1 and TRBJ2-7): KAGVTQTPRYLIKTRGQQVTLSCSPISGHRSVSWYQQTPGQGLQFLFEYFSETQRNKGNFPGRFSGRQFSNSRSEMNVSTLELGDSALYLCASRSGQGYEQYFGPGTRLTVT.

The chain carries TRBV5-8 and TRBJ2-4; 12 positions agree with TRBD2. The CDR3 covers 18 residues. The germline CDR1 and CDR2 sequences are SGHTS and YDEGEE. Losses at the gene ends were 7 bases for V and 0 bases for J; bases not matched to a gene: 11. The CDR3 loop is CASLGAASGRVAKNIQYF. DNA for the CDR3: TGTGCCAGCCTCGGGGCCGCTAGCGGGAGGGTAGCCAAAAACATTCAGTACTTC. Together with reference TRBV5-8 and TRBJ2-4, the CDR3 gives the full variable domain: EAGVTQSPTHLIKTRGQQATLRCSPISGHTSVYWYQQALGLGLQFLLWYDEGEERNRGNFPPRFSGRQFPNYSSELNVNALELEDSALYLCASLGAASGRVAKNIQYFGAGTRLSVL.

In DNA form, the CDR3 reads TGCGCCAGCAGCTCCGATGTTCTAGCGGGAGGGCCGGATGAGCAGTTCTTC. Translation gives CASSSDVLAGGPDEQFF. V is TRBV5-1 and J is TRBJ2-1, with 12 bases matching TRBD2. Losses at the gene ends were 3 bases for V and 8 bases for J; bases not matched to a gene: 12. This CDR3 has 17 residues. CDR1 SGHRS and CDR2 YFSETQ come from the germline V gene.

This chain links TRBV9 with TRBJ2-5, with 7 nucleotides matching TRBD1. V lost 2 bases to trimming and J lost 3 bases; unmatched junction nucleotides: 7. Germline V gene sequence: CDR1 SGDLS, CDR2 YYNGEE. The CDR3 spans 15 residues. Here the CDR3 reads CASSVAGTAKETQYF. For the CDR3, the DNA is TGTGCCAGCAGCGTCGCCGGGACAGCCAAAGAGACCCAGTACTTC.

This clone was recorded only once. V and J are TRBV7-9 and TRBJ2-1; 8 bases are shared with TRBD2. Germline V gives CDR1 SEHNR, CDR2 FQNEAQ (reference sequence). V lost 5 bases, J lost 4 bases, and 7 bases stayed unmatched. The CDR3 runs to 15 residues. CDR3 region: CASSPGLAQYNEQFF. CDR3 DNA sequence: TGTGCCAGCAGCCCAGGACTAGCCCAATACAATGAGCAGTTCTTC.

This clone has just a few counts. The chain couples TRBV7-9 to TRBJ2-2, with D possibly TRBD2 on 5 matching bases. Trimming took off 6 bases at V and 4 bases at J, with 9 bases between the two ends. The CDR3 length is 13 residues. Germline loops: CDR1 SEHNR, CDR2 FQNEAQ (reference sequence). The CDR3 coding sequence is TGTGCCAGCAGACTCGGGGTCACCGGGGAGCTGTTTTTT. It yields the protein CASRLGVTGELFF. The whole variable domain, filled in from reference TRBV7-9 and TRBJ2-2, reads DTGVSQNPRHKITKRGQNVTFRCDPISEHNRLYWYRQTLGQGPEFLTYFQNEAQLEKSRLLSDRFSAERPKGSFSTLEIQRTEQGDSAMYLCASRLGVTGELFFGEGSRLTVL.

In DNA, the CDR3 is TGCGCCAGCAGCTTGGCGGCTAGCGGGGCATACAATGAGCAGTTCTTC. Encoded protein: CASSLAASGAYNEQFF. The rearrangement joins TRBV5-1 to TRBJ2-1; 9 bases are shared with TRBD2. The germline V gene encodes CDR1 SGHRS and CDR2 YFSETQ. The J segment lost 4 bases and the V segment lost 0 bases, leaving 5 bases of the junction unmatched. This CDR3 spans 16 amino acids.

The V gene is TRBV9, the J gene TRBJ2-3, with D possibly being TRBD2 (5 bases). With 4 bases removed from V and 2 bases from J, the gap between germline ends came to 17 bases. The CDR3 spans 16 residues. Germline V gene data show CDR1 as SGDLS and CDR2 as YYNGEE. The CDR3 loop is CASSRTGNGITDTQYF. CDR3 in DNA: TGTGCCAGCAGCCGCACGGGGAACGGGATCACAGATACGCAGTATTTT.

The chain has TRBV5-1 and TRBJ2-2; 8 positions match TRBD1. The CDR3 covers 16 residues. Per germline, CDR1 SGHRS and CDR2 YFSETQ. V lost 3 bases, J lost 0 bases, and 4 bases stayed unmatched. This chain's CDR3 is CASSSGTGSNTGELFF. CDR3 coding DNA: TGCGCCAGCAGCTCCGGGACAGGTTCGAACACCGGGGAGCTGTTTTTT.

The V call is TRBV11-2, the J call TRBJ1-3; no reliable D call. Trimming shortened V by 3 bases and J by 2 bases, and 11 bases separated the two germline ends. The CDR3 has 15 residues. The germline gives CDR1 SGHAT, CDR2 FQNNGV. CDR3 in DNA: TGTGCCAGCAGCTTCGCAGGTGGCACTGGAAACACCATATATTTT. Its translation: CASSFAGGTGNTIYF. The entire variable domain, with the rest obtained from reference TRBV11-2 and TRBJ1-3, is as follows: EAGVAQSPRYKIIEKRQSVAFWCNPISGHATLYWYQQILGQGPKLLIQFQNNGVVDDSQLPKDRFSAERLKGVDSTLKIQPAKLEDSAVYLCASSFAGGTGNTIYFGEGSWLTVV.

This clone was recorded only once. This sequence joins TRBV28 and TRBJ1-4; no clear D. The ends were cut back, 3 bases at V and 7 bases at J, with 12 bases in the middle. The CDR3 runs to 14 residues. The V gene's germline CDR1 is MDHEN and CDR2 SYDVKM. CDR3 in amino acids: CASSFQAPSEKLFF. The CDR3 DNA reads TGTGCCAGCAGTTTTCAAGCCCCAAGTGAAAAACTGTTTTTT.